This TCR beta chain came from a study of radiation and T cells in renal cell carcinoma (dated by TCRdb to about 2020). Concerning the study at large: The samples were obtained from a clinical trial, where primary renal cell carcinomas were treated with 15 Gy stereotactic body radiation therapy and then removed by nephrectomy 4 weeks afterward. Across all 50 or so samples, 4,000,000 or so unique CDR3 nucleotide sequences, encoding 2,658,974 unique CDR3 amino acid sequences, were identified. In total, some 50 samples, comprising around 26 tumors and approximately 27 peripheral blood samples, were subjected to TCR beta sequencing.

What this sample's time point label stands for: baseline pretreatment blood. According to the study, the label for this sample's treatment or condition signals: 15 Gy SBRT to primary tumor, nephrectomy 4 weeks later. Serial peripheral blood from radiation-treated patients was sampled at baseline, 2 weeks and 4 weeks after SBRT to track tumor-enriched clonotypes. Renal cell carcinoma with clear cell pathology was present in all patients. Genomic DNA for TCR sequencing was prepared using the QIAamp DNA Blood Mini Kit (Qiagen). Only samples passing all quality control checks were included in the analyses. Via the germline V gene (reference sequence), CDR1 is SEHNR and CDR2 FQNEAQ. V loses 4 bases of germline sequence and J loses 5 bases, and the interval between the two ends is 17 bases. Including the terminal cysteine and phenylalanine, the CDR3 comprises 15 residues. The CDR3 DNA has 45 bases and is translated from base 1.

The immunoSEQ kit was used, according to the manufacturer's recommendations, to generate TCR beta libraries from genomic DNA. To prepare libraries, a first multiplex PCR with proprietary primers was run, followed by a second PCR that added unique barcodes, and a bead cleanup was done after each round. A positive control reaction and a negative control reaction, both provided in the kit, were run with every batch of samples. The final libraries underwent checking on an Agilent 4200 TapeStation D1000 ScreenTape, volumetric pooling, and quantification by qPCR. Sequencing ran on an Illumina NextSeq500 with a MidOutput 150-cycle cartridge, using 156 Read1 and 15 Index1 cycles with kit custom primers. The pooled library was loaded at roughly 1 pM with around 20% PhiX control spiked in. The paper's data handling went like this. Vendor-processed data were analyzed in R, and a clonotype was defined as all T cells sharing the same CDR3 nucleotide sequence. For clone abundance analyses, frequencies were normalized to the 10,000 most abundant clones in each sample. Public T cell clones, which averaged fewer than five per sample, were excluded before analysis. An abundance difference of at least 32-fold between compartments was the criterion for calling clonotypes tumor-enriched or baseline blood-enriched. A beta-binomial differential abundance model was used to identify clonotypes that expanded or contracted between blood time points. The Baroni-Urbani and Buser coefficient was used to measure tumor-blood repertoire similarity, and groups were compared with two-tailed Wilcoxon tests in R. TCRdb took over this immuneACCESS table, retaining in-frame rearrangements with V and J assigned. Such tables are incomplete; in checked studies, under half of the missing clones stem from an unresolved V gene, and the remainder is unexplained. V, J and clone size derive from that table, while D and trimming were established from the DNA sequence. The table for this sample lists about 140,000 clones; approximately 82% of them were counted only once. Under 25% of the sample is in the top ten clones.

Points the paper makes about the study in general: An increase in top tumor clonotypes in blood was observed from baseline to 2 weeks post-radiation, followed by contraction by 4 weeks, which was taken to suggest transient expansion of tumor-resident clones. Tracking of blood repertoire dynamics stopped at three to five weeks after treatment, with no follow-up past that point. Effects of radiation dose or scheduling on the TCR repertoire could not be addressed with the single-armed trial design. Because pretreatment tumor biopsies were not available, the study could not determine whether clonotypes were already present within the tumor at baseline.

As regards this clone: Its antigen remains undetermined. No qualities accompany the bases; no much larger clone lies one base away.

The receptor was derived from a woman in her forties or fifties with renal cell carcinoma. Recombination linked TRBV7-9 to TRBJ1-1; the best D guess is TRBD1, with 5 bases matching. This material consisted of blood, taken from a patient whose treatment included radiotherapy and nephrectomy. CDR3 loop: CASSSTLGGGTEAFF. The DNA sequence is given as TGTGCCAGCAGCTCCACCCTTGGGGGTGGAACTGAAGCTTTCTTT.